This T cell receptor (beta chain) came from a study of cytomegalovirus exposure and HLA in healthy donors (dated by TCRdb to the late 2010s). General notes on the study: An earlier analysis of several hundred of the donors reported 250 to 350 Gb of sequence data and 117 million unique TCR beta sequences from about 180 million T cells. HLA typing covered class I and class II loci at four-digit resolution. All discovery cohort repertoires had been generated using a single sequencing platform. Along with the approximately 650-subject first cohort, a separate validation cohort of roughly 110 different subjects was used. The study aimed to test whether cataloging public T cell receptors could reveal signatures of past pathogen exposure. Of the 350 to 450 genotyped donors, 65% to 90% fell in the genetic ancestry cluster associated with self-reported Caucasian donors. Among around 400 genotyped donors of the cohort, an average of around 240,000 unique TCR beta nucleotide sequences were sequenced per donor, around 20% of them non-productive. To decide whether each TCR beta V gene segment behaved as functional or pseudogenic, an earlier analysis of some 540 of the donors relied on high-throughput TCR beta sequencing. In a later genetic analysis, genome-wide SNP genotypes for about three fifths of the 666 donors were used, and that subset was treated as a discovery cohort. Because of strong linkage in the cohort, four or five DR-DQ haplotypes were treated as single units for association and clustering. A later analysis re-examined previously published TCR beta repertoires from roughly 720 donors and added high-resolution HLA genotyping to investigate patterns of TCR occurrence. Rather than drawing on any new phenotypic data, the later analysis identified candidate immune exposures from TCR beta sequences and the way those sequences occurred across donors. Approximately 310 gigabases of sequencing data and roughly 90 million unique TCR sequences were included in an early release covering several hundred HLA-typed donors. High-throughput TCR immunosequencing, statistical association of individual TCRs with disease status, and machine learning were combined to predict cytomegalovirus infection status. The study profiled the T cell repertoires of approximately 700 subjects by immunosequencing and related them to cytomegalovirus serostatus. Typing coverage differed by locus: A, B, C, DRB1 and DQB1 were typed in about 629-630 donors, DQA1 in 522, DPA1 in 600 to 610, and DPB1 in around 490. Donor age, sex, ethnicity and CMV serostatus were compiled together with the repertoire data.

In total, around 600 healthy bone marrow donors made up the cohort. At the time of sampling, every cohort member was nominally healthy, though immune exposures that went unrecorded were likely present. The donor was CMV seronegative and belonged to the group of 352 seronegative cohort members. A peripheral blood sample was collected from each donor, and TCR beta sequencing was performed on peripheral blood mononuclear cells. Genomic DNA was extracted from the blood cell samples with the Qiagen DNeasy Blood Extraction Kit. Here is what the overall study found, with its caveats: A cluster of highly shared sequence variants was judged likely to be a technical artifact of the sequencing pipeline. When HLA alleles, especially DR and DQ, strongly co-occurred, attributing TCR associations to individual alleles was difficult. In the study, approximately 150 TCR beta chains were listed as associated with cytomegalovirus. While some public TCRs were present in many individuals, most TCR sequences turned up only very rarely across donors. Specific HLA alleles were associated with over 15,000 TCR beta sequences at a false discovery rate of 0.05 in a later analysis. In an earlier analysis of roughly 560 of the donors, most TCR beta V segments were observed in productive rearrangements about 87% or about 30% of the time, broadly matching IMGT annotations. The cohort was sequenced for TCR beta chains only, and without alpha or paired-chain data the features that could be detected were limited. Because the 87-base-pair reads could not distinguish some IMGT-functional V segments, including TRBV6-2 and TRBV6-3, those segments were excluded. The presence/absence analyses assumed that sequencing depth was roughly uniform across donors, and that assumption may not be true. HLA typing was unavailable for some donors at each locus, so association tests used only the typed subset. In a later genetic analysis, a missense DCLRE1C variant was associated with V-gene and J-gene trimming of TCR beta chains, and the association was replicated in an independent cohort. The earlier analysis of nearly 600 of the donors excluded around 17 rarely observed V segments, including chromosome 9 orphons, because counts were too low. The only immune exposure information available for the cohort was CMV serostatus. Cytomegalovirus status was reported to be diagnosed by the classifier with high specificity and sensitivity in both the original and validation cohorts. A later analysis found that HLA-associated TCR beta chains were more clonally expanded and had lower generation probabilities than equally common non-associated chains. In a later analysis, several top co-occurrence clusters were reported to appear linked to parvovirus B19, influenza, CMV and Epstein-Barr virus. A later analysis found that most CMV-associated TCR beta chains appeared HLA-restricted, with HLA associations seemingly driven largely by CMV exposure. A further reported finding was that TCR beta sequences accurately predicted the HLA-A and HLA-B alleles for most subjects in the first cohort. According to a later analysis, TCR association rates differed among HLA loci, with DRB1 alleles showing the most associated TCRs and HLA-C alleles showing the fewest. According to a later genetic analysis, donors in an Asian-associated ancestry cluster had fewer N-insertions in productive TCRs than the approximately 670-donor mean. Linkage disequilibrium might explain the correlated functional status among segregating V segments, but an unknown experimental factor could not be excluded. A few of the identified cytomegalovirus-associated TCR beta chains were confirmed in vitro to be specific for cytomegalovirus antigens. It was suggested by the authors that the approach could potentially be generalized to other disease states and immunological phenotypes.

A word on this clone: The antigen it recognizes is unknown.

Reading from cysteine to phenylalanine, the CDR3 counts 18 amino acids. Left in the record is the CDR3 DNA by itself, 54 bases read in frame from the first base. Based on the germline V gene (reference sequence), the CDR1 and CDR2 sequences are LNHNV and YYDKDF. The trim is 3 bases for V and 1 base for J, with a gap of 21 bases between the germline ends. The library was made by the immunoSEQ multiplex PCR assay. A mixture of 60 forward primers for TCR Vbeta segments and 13 reverse primers for TCR Jbeta segments was used in the multiplex PCR. Amplification of the CDR3 region of rearranged TCR beta genes was performed with a multiplex PCR assay on genomic DNA. Amplified TCR beta libraries were sequenced as 87-base-pair reads on the Illumina HiSeq System. As for the original processing: A later analysis counted 75 million to 100 million unique TCR beta chains across the 500 to 850 repertoires, and around 12 million of these chains were shared by at least two donors. Raw reads were error-corrected and collapsed into unique sequences by a nearest-neighbor algorithm in which closely related sequences were merged to remove PCR and sequencing errors. To assign V, D and J gene segments, CDR3 sequences were aligned to IMGT reference sequences. Each retained sequence needed at least a six-nucleotide match to both a V gene segment and a J gene segment. A rearrangement counted as productive if the CDR3 had no stop codons and remained in frame with V and J, and every other rearrangement counted as non-productive. Following IMGT convention, CDR3 was defined as the stretch from the second conserved V-encoded cysteine to the conserved J-encoded phenylalanine. In an earlier analysis of just under 600 of the donors, sequences lacking an unambiguous match to a single V gene segment were excluded. An earlier analysis of a few hundred of the donors called V segments functional above 56.7% productive rearrangements and segregating when the between-donor standard deviation exceeded 5%. A statistical classification framework was developed to diagnose cytomegalovirus status using the catalog of TCR beta chain sequences. V and J gene assignment, in a later analysis, came from comparing TCR nucleotide sequences with IMGT/GENE-DB human TR gene sequences. Using the TCRdist pipeline, a later analysis assigned CDR3 sequences along with most-parsimonious VDJ recombination scenarios. A later analysis defined each TCR beta chain by its CDR3 amino acid sequence plus V-gene family, and excluded reads lacking a unique V-gene family. In a later analysis, nearly 600 highly shared, low-generation-probability nucleotide sequences were removed to address suspected cross-contamination and a sequencing artifact. For each public chain, a later analysis derived a clonal expansion index from normalized ranks of inferred template counts within each repertoire. Generation probabilities in a later analysis came from a VDJ recombination model fitted to out-of-frame rearrangements, and those results were checked against IGoR. In a later analysis, TCR-TCR, TCR-HLA and TCR-CMV co-occurrence was scored with hypergeometric tests, and a repertoire-size bias correction was applied to TCR pairs. In a later analysis, false discovery rates were estimated by permuting HLA or CMV assignments 20 times. In a later analysis, co-occurring TCRs were grouped using DBSCAN, with TCRdist sequence similarity added in when clustering inside HLA-allele-positive subsets. Repertoires with fewer than 30,000 or more than 120,000 public chains, plus five repertoires with anomalous nucleotide sharing, were excluded from co-occurrence clustering. TCRdb retrieved this table from immuneACCESS and kept in-frame rearrangements only. Not all clones are present; in checked studies, unresolved V genes account for under half, and no reason is known for the remainder. V and J calls and clone size are as listed in that table; D and trimming were resolved from the DNA. This sample's table contains 55,000 to 75,000 clones. The ten largest make up about 1.8% of the sample.

The specimen sequenced was PBMCs. The rearrangement joined TRBV15 to TRBJ1-2; 6 matching bases give a weak D call of TRBD1. The clonotype originates from a woman in her 30s in good health and CMV-seronegative. The CDR3 protein is CATSRGAGRSLFNYGYTF. Read as DNA, the sequence is TGTGCCACCAGCAGGGGGGCCGGCAGGAGTCTCTTTAACTATGGCTACACCTTC.